This T cell receptor (beta chain) was found in a study of CD8+CD57+ T cells in acquired aplastic anemia. A remark on this clonotype: This may stem from a read error, because a much larger clone lies one nucleotide away.

Genomic DNA served as template for TCR beta VDJ and CDR3 profiling. TCRdb redid the calling of the reads with MiXCR, one entry per CDR3 protein. This table has some 220,000 distinct CDR3 sequences, almost 35% appearing once. The V end lost 3 bases, the J end lost 0 bases, and 11 bases lay between the germline ends. This CDR3 spans 14 amino acids. Germline CDR1 and CDR2: DFQATT and SNEGSKA (reference sequence). The source is a human donor in good health, serving as a control. Sequenced input: sorted CD4+, CD8+, or CD8+CD57+ T cells (not recorded which) from PBMCs. The rearrangement links TRBV20-1 to TRBJ1-1; D is unresolved. CDR3 bases: TGCAGTGCTAGGGATGCGTGGGTGAACACTGAAGCTTTCTTT. Its protein product is CSARDAWVNTEAFF.